Sequencing of this TCR beta chain was carried out in a study of identical twins. Each CDR3 protein gets one entry after TCRdb re-called the 5' RACE reads with MiXCR. The table lists about 460,000 distinct CDR3 sequences, 14% of them singletons. Trimming removed 3 bases from V and 7 bases from J; junction bases left unmatched: 9. There are 17 residues in the CDR3. The germline gives CDR1 SGHTA, CDR2 FQGNSA. This clonotype was found a few times. These data were also reused for a study on yellow fever vaccine responses in identical twins.

This sequence originates from a woman in her late teens or twenties in good health. V is TRBV7-2 and J is TRBJ2-5; 15 bases agree with TRBD2. Sequenced material: CD4+ T cells sorted from blood. CDR3 region: CASSFGTSGRFLGTQYF. DNA of the CDR3: TGTGCCAGCAGCTTCGGGACTAGCGGGAGGTTCTTGGGGACCCAGTACTTC.